This T cell receptor (beta chain) was sequenced in a study of T-cell reconstitution after alpha-beta-depleted transplantation in children. This clonotype was detected many times. In germline, CDR1 is DFQATT, CDR2 SNEGSKA (reference sequence). CDR3 size: 17 residues. Deletions cut 3 bases from V and 0 bases from J, with 20 bases between. TCRbeta library preparation incorporated unique molecular identifiers. TCRdb redid the calling of the PCR reads with MiXCR, one entry per CDR3 protein. The profile covers about 640,000 distinct CDR3 sequences, with 16% appearing a single time and approximately 1% taken by the ten largest.

The chain has TRBV20-1 and TRBJ2-5; TRBD2 might be the D (5 bases). The receptor comes from a human donor who donated a stem cell graft to a child with acute myeloid leukemia. Here the sequenced sample was PBMCs from the stem cell graft donor, taken from the stem cell graft. CDR3 loop: CSAREDSFTGYQETQYF. The CDR3 nucleotides read TGCAGTGCTAGGGAGGACTCTTTTACCGGGTACCAAGAGACCCAGTACTTC.